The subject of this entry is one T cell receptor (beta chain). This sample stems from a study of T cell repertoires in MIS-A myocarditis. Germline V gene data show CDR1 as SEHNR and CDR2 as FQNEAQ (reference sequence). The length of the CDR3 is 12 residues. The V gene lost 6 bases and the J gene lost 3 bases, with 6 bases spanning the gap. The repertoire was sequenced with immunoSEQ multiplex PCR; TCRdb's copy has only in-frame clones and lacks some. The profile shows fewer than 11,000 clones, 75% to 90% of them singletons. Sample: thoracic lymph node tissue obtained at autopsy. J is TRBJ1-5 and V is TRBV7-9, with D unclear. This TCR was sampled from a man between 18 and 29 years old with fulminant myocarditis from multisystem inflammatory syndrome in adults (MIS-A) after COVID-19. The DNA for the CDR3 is TGTGCCAGCAGTCGGGACAATCAGCCCCAGCATTTT. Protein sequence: CASSRDNQPQHF.